This T cell receptor (beta chain) comes out of a study of identical twins. The CDR3 extends over 14 amino acids. Trimming pared 5 bases from V and 2 bases from J, leaving 10 bases between. One entry per CDR3 protein results from TCRdb running MiXCR on the 5' RACE reads. The sample comprises hundreds of thousands of distinct CDR3 sequences, 9% to 15% of which are singletons, and just over 7% rests with the top ten. This clonotype was detected many times. The data were also submitted as part of a second study, on yellow fever vaccine responses in identical twins.

The clonotype was recovered from a woman aged 18-29 years in good health. The specimen sequenced was CD8+ T cells sorted from blood. The V and J genes are TRBV12-3 or TRBV12-4 and TRBJ1-5, with D perhaps TRBD1 (5 bases). The CDR3 coding sequence is TGTGCCAGCAGTCTCATGGGGGGCAATCAGCCCCAGCATTTT. Amino acids: CASSLMGGNQPQHF.